What follows are 4 T cell receptor beta chains derived from one specimen sequenced in a study of blood T cell repertoires in COVID-19. Using immunoSEQ multiplex PCR, the repertoire was profiled, and TCRdb retains in-frame clones only, with some absent. The table shows 280,000 or so clones, with roughly 90% occurring only once. The sequencing input was peripheral blood. The receptors shown here come from a woman in her fifties or sixties with acute or convalescent COVID-19.

The rearrangement links TRBV20-1 to TRBJ2-1, with 7 bases that match TRBD2. Germline V CDR1 and CDR2: DFQATT, SNEGSKA (reference sequence). V gave up 6 bases and J gave up 14 bases; unmatched junction bases: 10. The CDR3 extends over 11 amino acids. This CDR3 reads CSAPLTGGKFF. The CDR3 region has the DNA TGCAGTGCGCCCCTAACGGGAGGAAAGTTCTTC.

The chain links TRBV24-1 to TRBJ1-4, with TRBD1 identical over 8 bases. Germline trimming cut 2 bases from V and 6 bases from J; bases unmatched to any gene: 7. The germline V gene has CDR1 KGHDR and CDR2 SFDVKD. CDR3 size: 16 residues. The CDR3 bases are TGTGCCACCAGTGATTCGACTACAGGGGGACATGAAAAACTGTTTTTT. Its translation: CATSDSTTGGHEKLFF.

The rearrangement joins TRBV10-3 to TRBJ2-3; a weak D match, TRBD2 (5 bases). There are 13 residues in the CDR3. Germline V CDR1 and CDR2: ENHRY, SYGVKD. With 0 bases removed from V and 6 bases from J, the gap between germline ends came to 7 bases. The CDR3: CAISESSGDTQYF. The CDR3 bases are TGTGCCATCAGTGAGTCATCGGGGGATACGCAGTATTTT.

The count of this clone is one. V and J are TRBV7-2 and TRBJ2-5; a possible D gene is TRBD1 (6 bases). CDR1 is SGHTA, CDR2 FQGNSA, per germline. The CDR3 has 15 residues. With 5 bases removed from V and 4 bases from J, the gap between germline ends came to 17 bases. CDR3 in amino acids: CASSPTRQGRETQYF. CDR3 in DNA: TGTGCCAGCAGCCCCACCCGGCAGGGGAGAGAGACCCAGTACTTC.